What follows describes a single T cell receptor (beta chain). What antigen it recognizes has not been identified. No quality values exist for individual bases; no much larger clone is one base distant. This sample is drawn from a study of shared clonotypes between healthy human individuals (dated by TCRdb to 2020 to 2022). For the wider study: A couple of women and three men aged 18 to 49 years were included in the cohort. Between about 0.9 and 10 billion PBMCs per donor were obtained by leukapheresis. Libraries were prepared and TCR repertoires were sequenced by different laboratories using diverse techniques, in order to increase sequencing depth and limit assay-specific biases. The study deeply sequenced blood TCR repertoires of several healthy adults to estimate repertoire size and the extent of clonotype sharing between individuals. For each donor, CD4 naive and CD4 memory were each given three plates, CD8 naive was given two plates, and CD8 memory was given one plate. General findings and caveats noted by the study authors: About 4.5% of naive CD4, 3.5% of naive CD8, about 2.1% of memory CD4, and about 0.4% of memory CD8 clonotypes were shared across several donors. Pairwise subsampling indicated that sequencing depth was expected to affect the degree of clonotype sharing among donors. Incomplete sequencing was indicated by rarefaction of sorted-subset datasets, despite the large sequencing depth. Because the study included only a small number of donors, the genetic and exposure-history diversity represented was limited. Sampling was limited to blood, and TCR repertoires in tissue likely differ from TCR repertoires in blood. Naive subsets generally had larger estimated clonotype richness than memory subsets did. Clonotypes shared by all four sorted-subset donors showed higher generation probabilities than non-shared clonotypes.

Healthy HIV-negative adults with no recently reported acute infections or vaccinations were included as donors. Only Caucasian adults living in Nashville, Tennessee, USA were represented among the donors. CD4+ T cells were enriched by magnetic negative selection, after which naive cells were positively selected on CD45RA and the negative fraction was taken as the memory subset. Blood was obtained by leukapheresis, after which PBMCs were separated by Ficoll-Histopaque density gradient centrifugation and cryopreserved in liquid nitrogen vapor phase. Analytical flow cytometry was used to check the purity and quantity of each magnetically sorted T cell population. Genomic DNA was isolated from each sorted fraction and quantified by UV absorbance on a Nanodrop 2000c. Deletion took 1 base off V and 6 bases off J, with a span of 16 bases between the germline ends. From a lookup of the germline V gene (reference sequence), CDR1 and CDR2 are LNHNV and YYDKDF. Counted from cysteine to phenylalanine, this CDR3 has 15 amino acids. The sequence is cut down to CDR3 DNA, 45 bases in frame from base 1.

Using the deep immunoSEQ assay, TCR CDR3 regions were amplified from genomic DNA by multiplex PCR. Extracted genomic DNA from each cell subset was distributed evenly across all wells of several immunoSEQ 96-well plates, and each plate was treated as a replicate. For sorted subsets, 200 to 250 ng genomic DNA, equal to tens of thousands of T cell genomes, was loaded into each replicate PCR. Purified libraries were measured with a Qubit 3.0 fluorometer, size-checked on a Bioanalyzer 2100, and measured again with the KAPA Library Quantification kit. Every immunoSEQ 96-well plate was sequenced on a separate single-read 150-cycle Illumina NextSeq 550 flow cell. The original pipeline was this. Because the immunoSEQ output included only junctional sequences and no quality scores, the filtering could not be the same as the filtering used for full-length reads. Sequences were annotated with PyIR, a Python wrapper for IgBLAST v1.9, and V/J genes and CDR3 were assigned using IMGT germline references. Any read was removed if the V/J assignment was weak (E-value above 1e-6), the CDR3 was missing, or the read contained stop codons, out-of-frame junctions, or ambiguous translated residues. V3J clonotypes were defined by identical inferred V gene, J gene, and CDR3 amino acid sequence. Percentage overlap between repertoires was calculated by dividing the number of shared unique clonotypes by the size of the smaller repertoire. Three approaches were used to assess repertoire richness: RTK rarefaction, the Chao1 estimator, and Recon v2.1 estimates of unobserved clonotypes. Generation probabilities were computed with OLGA for all TCRbeta clonotypes obtained by the gDNA method from several donors. This is the immuneACCESS table as TCRdb keeps it, with only in-frame sequences that have V and J called. A part of the clones is gone; compared with another copy, unresolved V genes explain less than half, and the rest is unexplained. V and J calls and clone size follow that table, whereas D and trimming were derived from the DNA. The sample table records around 1.1 million clones; roughly 74% of these occur just once. The ten largest make up 0.6% to 0.7% of the sample.

The rearrangement combines TRBV15 with TRBJ2-7; no confident D gene assignment can be made. This receptor was obtained from a man in his late teens or twenties in good health. Some clones in this sample may be carry-over from other donors' samples. The specimen sequenced was memory CD4+ T cells from PBMCs. The cell subset or site label for this specimen denotes: CD45RA-negative fraction. The CDR3 in this case is CATSRAGFGVSEQYF. The DNA is TGTGCCACCAGCAGAGCCGGGTTCGGCGTCTCCGAGCAGTACTTC.